This is a list of T cell receptor beta chains from one sample in a study of blood T cell repertoires in COVID-19. The assay was immunoSEQ multiplex PCR, and TCRdb's table has in-frame clones only and misses some. Of under 85,000 clones listed, roughly 84% were seen once; the top ten hold 3.5%. Sequencing input: peripheral blood. These receptors came from a man in his fifties or sixties with acute or convalescent COVID-19. Each CDR3 is given with its conserved first and last residue. Fields, in order: clone size, D gene, J gene, V gene, CDR3 protein, CDR3 DNA. D genes are given only for firm matches. The size entry is marked missing in some rows and otherwise reads once, few, many or a size class.

abundance: NA
d_gene: TRBD2
j_gene: TRBJ2-7
v_gene: TRBV5-1
CDR3aa: CASSILWGGEGYEQYF
CDR3nt: TGCGCCAGCAGCATCCTTTGGGGAGGGGAAGGGTACGAGCAGTACTTC

abundance: NA
d_gene: NA
j_gene: TRBJ2-6
v_gene: TRBV21-1
CDR3aa: CASSKIPDARPRLAGANVLTF
CDR3nt: TGTGCCAGCAGCAAAATACCCGATGCACGTCCGAGGCTGGCTGGGGCCAACGTCCTGACTTTC

abundance: NA
d_gene: NA
j_gene: TRBJ2-2
v_gene: TRBV7-2
CDR3aa: CASSSDRTGELFF
CDR3nt: TGTGCCAGCAGCTCAGACAGGACCGGGGAGCTGTTTTTT

abundance: NA
d_gene: NA
j_gene: TRBJ1-2
v_gene: TRBV7-3
CDR3aa: CASRGSEEAGYTF
CDR3nt: TGTGCCAGCAGGGGGTCGGAGGAGGCTGGCTACACCTTC

abundance: NA
d_gene: NA
j_gene: TRBJ1-1
v_gene: TRBV4-3
CDR3aa: CASSQGQLNTEAFF
CDR3nt: TGCGCCAGCAGCCAAGGACAGTTGAACACTGAAGCTTTCTTT

abundance: NA
d_gene: NA
j_gene: TRBJ2-1
v_gene: TRBV7-2
CDR3aa: CASSLDGHLNEQFF
CDR3nt: TGTGCCAGCAGCTTAGATGGACACCTTAATGAGCAGTTCTTC

abundance: NA
d_gene: NA
j_gene: TRBJ2-7
v_gene: TRBV9
CDR3aa: CASSFRDTPYEQYF
CDR3nt: TGTGCCAGCAGCTTCCGGGACACCCCCTACGAGCAGTACTTC

abundance: once
d_gene: NA
j_gene: TRBJ2-7
v_gene: TRBV7-9
CDR3aa: CASSVTGVGEQYF
CDR3nt: TGTGCCAGCAGCGTAACGGGAGTGGGAGAGCAGTACTTC

abundance: NA
d_gene: NA
j_gene: TRBJ1-5
v_gene: TRBV28
CDR3aa: CATKQSGDSNQPQHF
CDR3nt: TGTGCCACTAAGCAGTCGGGGGACAGCAATCAGCCCCAGCATTTT

abundance: once
d_gene: NA
j_gene: TRBJ1-6
v_gene: TRBV13
CDR3aa: CASSSLGGSPLHF
CDR3nt: TGTGCCAGCAGCTCCCTAGGAGGATCACCCCTCCACTTT

abundance: NA
d_gene: TRBD1
j_gene: TRBJ2-5
v_gene: TRBV9
CDR3aa: CASSVRDREGETQYF
CDR3nt: TGTGCCAGCAGCGTAAGGGACAGGGAGGGGGAGACCCAGTACTTC

abundance: NA
d_gene: TRBD1
j_gene: TRBJ1-2
v_gene: TRBV18
CDR3aa: CASSPETGGGYGYTF
CDR3nt: TGTGCCAGCTCACCAGAGACAGGGGGAGGCTATGGCTACACCTTC

abundance: NA
d_gene: TRBD2
j_gene: TRBJ2-7
v_gene: TRBV4-2
CDR3aa: CASSQASGGRNEQYF
CDR3nt: TGTGCCAGCAGCCAAGCTAGCGGGGGGCGTAACGAGCAGTACTTC

abundance: few
d_gene: NA
j_gene: TRBJ2-7
v_gene: TRBV5-1
CDR3aa: CASSPLETDYEQYF
CDR3nt: TGCGCCAGCAGCCCCTTGGAGACAGACTACGAGCAGTACTTC

abundance: few
d_gene: NA
j_gene: TRBJ1-4
v_gene: TRBV6-5
CDR3aa: CASSYLGVTNEKLFF
CDR3nt: TGTGCCAGCAGTTACCTCGGGGTTACTAATGAAAAACTGTTTTTT

abundance: NA
d_gene: TRBD1
j_gene: TRBJ2-3
v_gene: TRBV7-9
CDR3aa: CASSFTGGGTDTQYF
CDR3nt: TGTGCCAGCAGCTTCACAGGGGGTGGCACAGATACGCAGTATTTT

abundance: NA
d_gene: NA
j_gene: TRBJ2-7
v_gene: TRBV24-1
CDR3aa: CASGTDYEQYF
CDR3nt: TGTGCCAGCGGGACAGACTACGAGCAGTACTTC

abundance: NA
d_gene: TRBD1
j_gene: TRBJ2-7
v_gene: TRBV5-4
CDR3aa: CASSPGQGNEQYF
CDR3nt: TGTGCCAGCAGCCCCGGACAGGGGAACGAGCAGTACTTC

abundance: NA
d_gene: TRBD1
j_gene: TRBJ2-3
v_gene: TRBV6-5
CDR3aa: CASSYWGQGTDTQYF
CDR3nt: TGTGCCAGCAGTTACTGGGGACAGGGCACAGATACGCAGTATTTT

abundance: few
d_gene: NA
j_gene: TRBJ2-7
v_gene: TRBV19
CDR3aa: CASSITGVNEQYF
CDR3nt: TGTGCCAGTAGTATAACGGGGGTTAACGAGCAGTACTTC

abundance: NA
d_gene: NA
j_gene: TRBJ1-1
v_gene: TRBV7-2
CDR3aa: CASSLDRLNTEAFF
CDR3nt: TGTGCCAGCAGCTTAGATAGATTGAACACTGAAGCTTTCTTT

abundance: NA
d_gene: TRBD2
j_gene: TRBJ2-7
v_gene: TRBV6-5
CDR3aa: CASSPGWGGNYEQYF
CDR3nt: TGTGCCAGCAGCCCAGGTTGGGGGGGGAACTACGAGCAGTACTTC

abundance: NA
d_gene: TRBD2
j_gene: TRBJ2-1
v_gene: TRBV6-2/TRBV6-3
CDR3aa: CASSYPEGGFYNEQFF
CDR3nt: TGTGCCAGCAGTTACCCCGAGGGAGGGTTCTACAATGAGCAGTTCTTC

abundance: NA
d_gene: NA
j_gene: TRBJ1-1
v_gene: TRBV18
CDR3aa: CASSPNTQNTEAFF
CDR3nt: TGTGCCAGCTCACCAAACACCCAGAACACTGAAGCTTTCTTT

abundance: NA
d_gene: NA
j_gene: TRBJ2-2
v_gene: TRBV28
CDR3aa: CASSRGSGSTGELFF
CDR3nt: TGTGCCAGCAGCCGGGGGTCAGGGTCCACCGGGGAGCTGTTTTTT

abundance: NA
d_gene: TRBD1
j_gene: TRBJ2-7
v_gene: TRBV5-1
CDR3aa: CASSPGQGSYEQYF
CDR3nt: TGCGCCAGCAGCCCGGGACAGGGATCCTACGAGCAGTACTTC